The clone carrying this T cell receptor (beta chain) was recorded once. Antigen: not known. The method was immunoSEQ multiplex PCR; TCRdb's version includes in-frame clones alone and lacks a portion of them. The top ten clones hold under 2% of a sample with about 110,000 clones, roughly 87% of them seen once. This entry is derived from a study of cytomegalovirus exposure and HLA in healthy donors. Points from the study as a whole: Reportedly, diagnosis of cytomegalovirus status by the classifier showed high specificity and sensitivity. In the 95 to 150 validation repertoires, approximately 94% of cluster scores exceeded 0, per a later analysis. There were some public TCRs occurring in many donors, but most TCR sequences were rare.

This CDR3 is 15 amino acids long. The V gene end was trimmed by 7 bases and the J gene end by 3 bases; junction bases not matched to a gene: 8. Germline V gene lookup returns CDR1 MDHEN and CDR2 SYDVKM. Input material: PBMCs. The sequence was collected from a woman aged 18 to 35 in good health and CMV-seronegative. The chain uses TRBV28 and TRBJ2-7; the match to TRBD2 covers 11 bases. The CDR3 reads CASKLAGDPSYEQYF. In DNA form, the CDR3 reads TGTGCCAGCAAACTAGCGGGGGACCCAAGCTACGAGCAGTACTTC.